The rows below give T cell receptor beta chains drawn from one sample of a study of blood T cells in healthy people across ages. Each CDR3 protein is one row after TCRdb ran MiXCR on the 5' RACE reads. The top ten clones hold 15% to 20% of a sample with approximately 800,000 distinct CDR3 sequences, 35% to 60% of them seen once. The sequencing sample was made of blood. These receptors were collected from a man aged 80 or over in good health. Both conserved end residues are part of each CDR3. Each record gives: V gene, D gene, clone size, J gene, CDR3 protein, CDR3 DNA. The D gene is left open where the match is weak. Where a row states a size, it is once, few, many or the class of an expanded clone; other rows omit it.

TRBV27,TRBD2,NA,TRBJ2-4,CASSFTGLAGGRTPQLAKNIQYF,TGTGCCAGCAGTTTTACTGGACTAGCGGGAGGTCGGACCCCCCAACTAGCCAAAAACATTCAGTACTTC
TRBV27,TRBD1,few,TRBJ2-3,CASRQQGARGTDTQYF,TGTGCCAGCAGACAACAGGGGGCGAGGGGCACAGATACGCAGTATTTT
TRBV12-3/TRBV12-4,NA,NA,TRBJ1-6,CASVKAYNSPLHF,TGTGCCAGCGTGAAGGCCTATAATTCACCCCTCCACTTT
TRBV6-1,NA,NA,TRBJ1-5,CAGSEFEGQPQHF,TGTGCCGGCAGTGAATTCGAGGGGCAGCCCCAGCATTTT
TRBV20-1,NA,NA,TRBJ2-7,CSARDRGQPSYEQYF,TGCAGTGCTAGAGATCGAGGACAGCCGTCCTACGAGCAGTACTTC
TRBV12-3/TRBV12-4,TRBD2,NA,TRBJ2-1,CASRKRLAGGPTYNEQFF,TGTGCCAGCAGGAAAAGACTAGCGGGAGGGCCCACCTACAATGAGCAGTTCTTC
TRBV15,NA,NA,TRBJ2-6,CATSRGGTASAGANVLTF,TGTGCCACCAGCAGAGGAGGGACTGCTTCCGCTGGGGCCAACGTCCTGACTTTC
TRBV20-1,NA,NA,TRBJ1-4,CSARSVTQGNEKLFF,TGCAGTGCTCGTTCCGTCACACAGGGTAATGAAAAACTGTTTTTT
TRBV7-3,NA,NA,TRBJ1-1,CASSFSPVRNTEAFF,TGTGCCAGCAGCTTCTCCCCGGTCAGAAACACTGAAGCTTTCTTT
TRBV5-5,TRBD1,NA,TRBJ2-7,CASSRGQGFGNEQYF,TGTGCCAGCAGCAGGGGACAGGGTTTTGGCAACGAGCAGTACTTC
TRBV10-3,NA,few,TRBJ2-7,CAISAGSRSSEQYF,TGTGCCATCAGTGCCGGTTCGAGGTCTTCCGAGCAGTACTTC
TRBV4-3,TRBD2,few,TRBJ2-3,CASSHTGTSGLTDTQYF,TGCGCCAGCAGCCATACCGGGACTAGCGGACTCACAGATACGCAGTATTTT
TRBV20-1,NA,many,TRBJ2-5,CSAYSPVQETQYF,TGCAGTGCCTACTCACCGGTTCAAGAGACCCAGTACTTC
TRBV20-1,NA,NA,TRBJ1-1,CSARAGTRRSEAFF,TGCAGTGCTAGAGCCGGGACCAGAAGGTCTGAAGCTTTCTTT
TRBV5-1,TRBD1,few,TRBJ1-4,CASSFDRATNEKLFF,TGCGCCAGCAGCTTCGACAGGGCAACTAATGAAAAACTGTTTTTT
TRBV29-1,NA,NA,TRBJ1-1,CSVVNTEAFF,TGCAGCGTGGTGAACACTGAAGCTTTCTTT
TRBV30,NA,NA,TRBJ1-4,CAWSGARNEKLFF,TGTGCCTGGAGTGGGGCACGAAATGAAAAACTGTTTTTT
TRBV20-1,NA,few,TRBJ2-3,CSANSFSGGTDTQYF,TGCAGTGCTAATTCATTCAGCGGCGGGACAGATACGCAGTATTTT
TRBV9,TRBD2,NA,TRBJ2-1,CASSPRTSGIYEQFF,TGTGCCAGCAGCCCGCGGACTAGCGGGATATATGAGCAGTTCTTC
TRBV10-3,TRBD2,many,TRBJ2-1,CAISDTAGASNEQFF,TGTGCCATCAGTGATACAGCGGGAGCCAGCAATGAGCAGTTCTTC
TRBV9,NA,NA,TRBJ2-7,CASSEGDGRLYEQYF,TGTGCCAGCAGCGAGGGGGACGGTCGCCTCTACGAGCAGTACTTC
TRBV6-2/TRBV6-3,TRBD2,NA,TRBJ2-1,CASSYPSGRRDNEQFF,TGTGCCAGCAGTTACCCTAGCGGGAGGAGGGACAATGAGCAGTTCTTC
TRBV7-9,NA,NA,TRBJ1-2,CASSSTAGGNTF,TGTGCCAGCAGCTCTACCGCTGGGGGCAACACCTTC
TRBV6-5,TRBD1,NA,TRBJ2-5,CASRAPGQGTTTQYF,TGTGCCAGCAGGGCACCGGGACAGGGAACGACTACCCAGTACTTC
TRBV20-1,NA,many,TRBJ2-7,CSARDPRLPYEQYF,TGCAGTGCTAGAGATCCCCGACTCCCCTACGAGCAGTACTTC
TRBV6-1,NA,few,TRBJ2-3,CASSKQGHAGITDTQYF,TGTGCCAGCAGCAAGCAGGGGCATGCGGGCATCACAGATACGCAGTATTTT
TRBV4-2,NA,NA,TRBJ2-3,CASSPGSLETDTQYF,TGTGCCAGCAGCCCGGGTTCACTAGAGACAGATACGCAGTATTTT
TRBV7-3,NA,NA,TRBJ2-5,CASSFGTFQETQYF,TGTGCCAGCAGCTTCGGGACATTCCAAGAGACCCAGTACTTC
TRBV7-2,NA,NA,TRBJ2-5,CASSPFLFGVETRREQYF,TGTGCCAGCAGCCCCTTTTTATTCGGGGTGGAGACCAGAAGGGAGCAGTACTTC
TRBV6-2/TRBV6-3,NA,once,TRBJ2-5,CASSQTGSVQYF,TGTGCCAGCAGTCAAACAGGGTCAGTGCAGTACTTC
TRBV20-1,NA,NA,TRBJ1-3,CSARGPGTRGNTIYF,TGCAGTGCTAGAGGCCCCGGGACTAGGGGAAACACCATATATTTT
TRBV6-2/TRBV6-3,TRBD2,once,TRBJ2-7,CASTFSGRRTYEQYF,TGTGCCAGCACTTTTAGCGGGAGGCGGACCTACGAGCAGTACTTC
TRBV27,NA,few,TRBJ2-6,CASSQGPGANVLTF,TGTGCCAGCAGTCAGGGGCCTGGGGCCAACGTCCTGACTTTC
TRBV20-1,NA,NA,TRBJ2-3,CSARLGQADTQYF,TGCAGTGCTAGGCTCGGACAAGCAGATACGCAGTATTTT
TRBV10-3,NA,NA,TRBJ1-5,CAISGQGIDQPQHF,TGTGCCATCAGTGGGCAGGGGATAGATCAGCCCCAGCATTTT